The 19 T cell receptor beta chains in this list originate from one sample, sequenced in a study of response to subunit inactivated influenza vaccine. TCRdb called the RT-PCR reads again in MiXCR, with one record for every CDR3 protein. Of 500,000 to 600,000 distinct CDR3 sequences in the sample, 10% to 15% were seen once. The source was PBMCs from blood, collected around seven weeks after vaccination. The receptors originated from a man between 45 and 60 years old who received an inactivated influenza vaccine.

This clonotype was seen a handful of times. V is TRBV3-1 and J is TRBJ2-5; maybe TRBD2 (6 bases). The germline gives CDR1 LGHDT, CDR2 YNNKEL (reference sequence). The CDR3 sequence is 16 residues long. V was pared by 3 bases and J by 1 base, with 15 bases between. CDR3 region: CASSQRGATSQETQYF. DNA of the CDR3: TGTGCCAGCAGCCAGCGCGGGGCGACCAGCCAAGAGACCCAGTACTTC.

This clonotype has ten or more counts. This chain uses TRBV12-3 or TRBV12-4 with TRBJ2-2; the match to TRBD1 covers 10 bases. The trim removed 7 bases at V and 5 bases at J, leaving 10 bases unmatched. The CDR3 is 16 amino acids. The CDR3 here is CASTSWTGGGTGELFF. The CDR3 nucleotides are TGTGCCAGCACCTCCTGGACAGGGGGTGGGACCGGGGAGCTGTTTTTT.

The chain joins TRBV7-9 to TRBJ2-2, with a weak D call TRBD2 (5 bases). The CDR3 totals 14 residues. The germline V gene encodes CDR1 SEHNR and CDR2 FQNEAQ (reference sequence). Trimming shortened V by 0 bases and J by 5 bases, and 7 bases separated the two germline ends. The CDR3 loop is CASSLARVTGELFF. CDR3 DNA: TGTGCCAGCAGCTTAGCGAGGGTGACCGGGGAGCTGTTTTTT.

This clonotype was detected a few times. J is TRBJ1-6 and V is TRBV7-3, with a tentative D call TRBD1 (5 bases). Germline values: CDR1 SGHTA, CDR2 FQGTGA. The CDR3 consists of 15 residues. V was shortened by 0 bases and J by 13 bases, with 16 bases between the two germline ends. Written as DNA, the CDR3 is TGTGCCAGCAGCTTAACAGGAGGTGCTGGGACGCCCCTCCACTTT. Translating gives CASSLTGGAGTPLHF.

The rearrangement uses TRBV6-1 and TRBJ2-2, with TRBD1 as a possible D gene (5 bases). V gave up 7 bases and J gave up 4 bases, with 13 bases separating them. Germline V lookup: CDR1 MNHNS, CDR2 SASEGT. This CDR3 is built from 14 residues. The CDR3 DNA reads as TGTGCCAGCACCCAAAGACAGACCACCGGGGAGCTGTTTTTT. It specifies CASTQRQTTGELFF.

The chain combines TRBV29-1 with TRBJ2-3, with 9 bases that match TRBD2. The CDR3 has 14 residues. Germline CDR1 is SQVTM and CDR2 is ANQGSEA. Trimming at V came to 4 bases and at J to 5 bases, leaving 7 bases not matched to a gene. The CDR3 sequence: CSVVRGGARDTQYF. CDR3 coding DNA: TGCAGCGTTGTACGCGGGGGGGCCAGAGATACGCAGTATTTT.

This clonotype has just a few counts. The gene calls are TRBV7-2 and TRBJ2-5; the D is unclear. Germline CDR1 is SGHTA and CDR2 is FQGNSA. Trimming cost V 0 bases and J 4 bases, with 15 bases left between them. The CDR3 spans 16 residues. The CDR3 region is CASSLALWAARETQYF. The CDR3, as DNA: TGTGCCAGCAGCTTAGCGCTATGGGCAGCTCGAGAGACCCAGTACTTC.

J is TRBJ2-2 and V is TRBV5-1, with D possibly being TRBD2 (6 bases). Germline V lookup: CDR1 SGHRS, CDR2 YFSETQ. The V gene lost 2 bases and the J gene lost 5 bases, with 13 bases spanning the gap. The CDR3 contains 15 residues. CDR3 in amino acids: CASSFRQAGTGELFF. CDR3 in DNA: TGCGCCAGCAGCTTCCGTCAGGCGGGGACCGGGGAGCTGTTTTTT. The full variable domain, its missing parts supplied by reference TRBV5-1 and TRBJ2-2, is KAGVTQTPRYLIKTRGQQVTLSCSPISGHRSVSWYQQTPGQGLQFLFEYFSETQRNKGNFPGRFSGRQFSNSRSEMNVSTLELGDSALYLCASSFRQAGTGELFFGEGSRLTVL.

This clonotype was counted only a few times. This chain connects TRBV29-1 to TRBJ2-1, with TRBD2 matching over 9 bases. V gave up 7 bases and J gave up 1 base; unmatched junction bases: 8. This CDR3 is 15 amino acids long. Germline assignment: CDR1 SQVTM and CDR2 ANQGSEA. As DNA, the CDR3 is TGCAGCGCTTATGGAGCGGGAGGATCCTACAATGAGCAGTTCTTC. Its translation: CSAYGAGGSYNEQFF.

This clonotype has only a few counts. This sequence joins TRBV9 and TRBJ2-1; the D is unclear. The CDR3 is 15 amino acids. The germline V and J ends were trimmed by 2 bases and 0 bases, with 9 bases remaining between them. The V gene's germline CDR1 is SGDLS and CDR2 YYNGEE. The CDR3 loop reads CASSVSAHSYNEQFF. The DNA for the CDR3 is TGTGCCAGCAGCGTTAGTGCCCACTCCTACAATGAGCAGTTCTTC.

A few counts support this clonotype. The rearrangement uses TRBV10-2 and TRBJ2-1; 9 bases map to TRBD2. The CDR3 runs 18 residues. The V segment lost 0 bases and the J segment 5 bases; nucleotides outside the gene matches: 11. Per germline, CDR1 WSHSY and CDR2 SAAADI. In DNA, the CDR3 is TGCGCCAGCAGTGAGTCGTGGAGTAGACAGCGGGGGGACAATGAGCAGTTCTTC. The encoded protein is CASSESWSRQRGDNEQFF.

The rearrangement uses TRBV20-1 and TRBJ2-7; TRBD1 or TRBD2 may be the D gene (5 bases each). V was trimmed by 5 bases and J by 0 bases, leaving 14 bases between them. Germline CDR1 and CDR2: DFQATT and SNEGSKA (reference sequence). The CDR3 consists of 14 residues. CDR3 region: CSAQGRMRSYEQYF. DNA of the CDR3: TGCAGTGCTCAGGGACGGATGCGCTCCTACGAGCAGTACTTC.

V and J are TRBV7-9 and TRBJ1-2; tentative D call: TRBD1 (6 bases). Trimming left V 8 bases short and J 3 bases short, with 16 bases between. The CDR3 length is 14 residues. The germline gives CDR1 SEHNR, CDR2 FQNEAQ (reference sequence). The CDR3 region has the DNA TGTGCCAGCCGAGCCAATACAGGGCACTATGGCTACACCTTC. This gives the protein CASRANTGHYGYTF.

This rearrangement joins TRBV7-2 to TRBJ2-1; the D call may be TRBD1 or TRBD2 (6 bases each). With 0 bases removed from V and 4 bases from J, the gap between germline ends came to 16 bases. The CDR3 runs to 17 residues. Germline loops: CDR1 SGHTA, CDR2 FQGNSA. The CDR3 sequence: CASSLALPWGAYNEQFF. Written as DNA, the CDR3 is TGTGCCAGCAGCTTAGCCCTCCCATGGGGGGCTTACAATGAGCAGTTCTTC.

The chain combines TRBV6-2 or TRBV6-3 with TRBJ2-3; perhaps TRBD2 as D (5 bases). The V and J ends lost 4 bases and 7 bases respectively, with 27 bases between them. Looked up from germline, CDR1 is MNHEY and CDR2 is SVGEGT. The CDR3 spans 18 residues. CDR3 nucleotides: TGTGCCAGCAGTTCACGTTCTACCCTACGGACGGCCGGGAATACGCAGTATTTT. It is translated as CASSSRSTLRTAGNTQYF.

The chain has TRBV18 and TRBJ2-3; no reliable D call. Trimming left V 3 bases short and J 4 bases short, with 8 bases between. Germline CDR1 and CDR2: KGHSH and LQKENI. There are 13 residues in the CDR3. The CDR3 is CASSPPMADTQYF. CDR3 coding DNA: TGTGCCAGCTCACCGCCGATGGCAGATACGCAGTATTTT.

CDR3 nucleotide sequence: TGCAGTGCTCGCGGGGGCATGGAGTATTTT. It specifies CSARGGMEYF. The chain employs TRBV20-1 and TRBJ2-3; the D gene is possibly TRBD2 (7 bases). The length of the CDR3 is 10 residues. The V end lost 5 bases, the J end lost 13 bases, and 13 bases lay between the germline ends. Germline V gives CDR1 DFQATT, CDR2 SNEGSKA (reference sequence).

The chain combines TRBV3-1 with TRBJ1-2; D might be TRBD1 (5 bases). Trimming pared 0 bases from V and 7 bases from J, leaving 9 bases between. CDR3 length: 13 residues. CDR1 LGHDT and CDR2 YNNKEL come from the germline V gene (reference sequence). The CDR3 DNA follows: TGTGCCAGCAGCCAAGAACGGGACGGTGGCTACACCTTC. Residues: CASSQERDGGYTF.

This clonotype came up a few times. This rearrangement joins TRBV7-8 to TRBJ2-5; 9 nucleotides match TRBD1. The CDR3 runs to 15 residues. Germline-derived CDR1 and CDR2 are SGHVS and FQNEAQ. V shed 5 bases and J 2 bases; nucleotides not matched to a gene: 6. As DNA, the CDR3 is TGTGCCAGCAGCCACTACAGGGGGCGGCAAGAGACCCAGTACTTC. This encodes CASSHYRGRQETQYF.